A selection of T cell receptor beta chains follows, all from one sample in a study of blood T cell repertoires in COVID-19. Sequencing was performed with immunoSEQ multiplex PCR; in TCRdb, only in-frame clones are kept and a portion is missing. Among fewer than 250,000 clones listed, around 88% were seen once. The material sequenced was peripheral blood. These receptors all stem from a woman of 80 years or more with COVID-19, enrolled during active disease. The CDR3 runs from the conserved cysteine through the conserved F or W. Each record gives: V gene, CDR3 length, clone size, J gene, D gene, CDR3 protein, CDR3 DNA. D genes are given only for firm matches. Not all rows give a size; the values are once, few, many and, for expanded clones, a class.

TRBV5-4	13	NA	TRBJ2-1	NA	CASSSNLENEQFF	TGTGCCAGCAGCTCAAATCTAGAGAATGAGCAGTTCTTC
TRBV27	14	NA	TRBJ2-5	NA	CASSLDWNQETQYF	TGTGCCAGCAGTCTGGACTGGAATCAAGAGACCCAGTACTTC
TRBV19	15	few	TRBJ2-6	NA	CASRRQFYGANVLTF	TGTGCCAGTAGACGACAGTTTTATGGGGCCAACGTCCTGACTTTC
TRBV6-2/TRBV6-3	11	NA	TRBJ1-6	NA	CASSQYSPLHF	TGTGCCAGCAGTCAGTATTCACCCCTCCACTTT
TRBV13	12	NA	TRBJ1-2	NA	CASSYGRGGYTF	TGTGCCAGCAGCTACGGAAGAGGTGGCTACACCTTC
TRBV4-2	19	NA	TRBJ2-3	TRBD2	CASSQEGVVTGGLTDTQYF	TGTGCCAGCAGCCAAGAAGGGGTCGTAACGGGGGGGCTTACAGATACGCAGTATTTT
TRBV12-3/TRBV12-4	13	NA	TRBJ1-1	NA	CASSLGANTEAFF	TGTGCCAGCAGTTTGGGGGCGAACACTGAAGCTTTCTTT
TRBV5-6	16	NA	TRBJ1-6	TRBD1	CASSLLPGGYSSPLHF	TGTGCCAGCAGCTTGTTGCCAGGGGGCTATAGTTCACCCCTCCACTTT
TRBV6-2/TRBV6-3	17	NA	TRBJ2-3	TRBD2	CASSSPLGRGDKDTQYF	TGTGCCAGCAGTTCCCCATTGGGGCGGGGGGACAAAGATACGCAGTATTTT
TRBV28	16	NA	TRBJ1-5	TRBD1	CASSSDRGISNQPQHF	TGTGCCAGCAGTTCCGACAGGGGAATCAGCAATCAGCCCCAGCATTTT
TRBV18	15	NA	TRBJ2-5	NA	CASSPPLGVAGTQYF	TGTGCCAGCTCACCACCGCTAGGGGTAGCCGGGACCCAGTACTTC
TRBV3-1/TRBV3-2	15	NA	TRBJ2-2	NA	CASSQGGGLGGELFF	TGTGCCAGCAGCCAAGGGGGGGGCCTCGGCGGGGAGCTGTTTTTT
TRBV19	16	once	TRBJ1-6	TRBD1	CASSITGQVRNSPLHF	TGTGCCAGTAGTATAACCGGACAGGTCAGGAATTCACCCCTCCACTTT
TRBV7-7	17	NA	TRBJ2-5	TRBD2	CASSPGATSGPQETQYF	TGTGCCAGCAGCCCAGGAGCGACTAGCGGACCCCAAGAGACCCAGTACTTC
TRBV2	14	once	TRBJ2-2	TRBD1	CASRATGVAGELFF	TGTGCCAGCAGGGCCACAGGGGTGGCCGGGGAGCTGTTTTTT
TRBV15	16	NA	TRBJ2-1	TRBD2	CATSRGLAGAYNEQFF	TGTGCCACCAGCCGGGGACTAGCGGGGGCCTACAATGAGCAGTTCTTC
TRBV7-2	15	NA	TRBJ2-2	TRBD1	CASSLRGQDTGELFF	TGTGCCAGCAGCTTAAGGGGGCAGGACACCGGGGAGCTGTTTTTT
TRBV6-5	16	NA	TRBJ2-5	TRBD1	CASSYSRGGPGETQYF	TGTGCCAGCAGTTACTCGAGAGGGGGCCCTGGGGAGACCCAGTACTTC
TRBV18	14	NA	TRBJ1-2	NA	CASSRYGTLGGYTF	TGTGCCAGCTCACGCTATGGGACACTGGGTGGCTACACCTTC
TRBV2	13	NA	TRBJ1-2	NA	CASAPGWAYGYTF	TGTGCCAGCGCCCCGGGGTGGGCCTATGGCTACACCTTC
TRBV5-1	14	NA	TRBJ1-4	TRBD1	CASSEGQTKEKLFF	TGCGCCAGCAGCGAGGGACAGACAAAAGAAAAACTGTTTTTT
TRBV2	13	few	TRBJ1-2	NA	CASSVAGEYGYTF	TGTGCCAGCAGTGTCGCAGGGGAGTATGGCTACACCTTC
TRBV5-1	14	NA	TRBJ1-2	TRBD1	CASSLAGTGIGYTF	TGCGCCAGCAGCTTGGCCGGGACAGGAATTGGCTACACCTTC
TRBV2	16	once	TRBJ2-3	TRBD2	CASSEREGRDTDTQYF	TGTGCCAGCAGTGAAAGGGAGGGCAGGGACACAGATACGCAGTATTTT
TRBV2	16	once	TRBJ1-1	TRBD1	CASSLTATGNIPEAFF	TGTGCCAGCAGTTTGACCGCGACAGGGAATATTCCTGAAGCTTTCTTT
TRBV27	19	once	TRBJ1-6	NA	CASSLSKGRGLANNSPLHF	TGTGCCAGCAGTTTATCTAAGGGACGGGGACTCGCAAATAATTCACCCCTCCACTTT
TRBV5-6	14	NA	TRBJ1-2	NA	CASSLAGRTEGYTF	TGTGCCAGCAGCTTGGCCGGGCGGACAGAGGGCTACACCTTC
TRBV24-1	18	NA	TRBJ2-2	TRBD2	CATSDPRGTSGDTGELFF	TGTGCCACCAGTGATCCAAGAGGGACTAGCGGGGACACCGGGGAGCTGTTTTTT
TRBV4-1	15	once	TRBJ1-4	NA	CASSPNSQDNEKLFF	TGCGCCAGCAGCCCCAACTCCCAGGATAATGAAAAACTGTTTTTT
TRBV6-5	15	NA	TRBJ1-2	TRBD1	CASSSSPGQSYGYTF	TGTGCCAGCAGTTCCTCTCCGGGACAGAGCTATGGCTACACCTTC
TRBV6-5	13	NA	TRBJ1-4	TRBD1	CASADRGNEKLFF	TGTGCCAGCGCGGACAGGGGGAATGAAAAACTGTTTTTT
TRBV6-2/TRBV6-3	14	NA	TRBJ2-1	NA	CASSYSGRENEQFF	TGTGCCAGCAGTTACTCGGGCAGGGAAAATGAGCAGTTCTTC
TRBV4-1	16	few	TRBJ1-3	NA	CASSLGEGFSGNTIYF	TGCGCCAGCAGCCTCGGCGAGGGTTTTTCTGGAAACACCATATATTTT
TRBV5-1	14	NA	TRBJ1-5	NA	CASSLDGGAQPQHF	TGCGCCAGCAGCTTGGATGGGGGGGCTCAGCCCCAGCATTTT
TRBV5-1	15	NA	TRBJ1-4	TRBD1	CASSLPRGTNEKLFF	TGCGCCAGCAGCTTGCCCAGGGGGACCAATGAAAAACTGTTTTTT
TRBV28	16	once	TRBJ1-1	NA	CATTSGGGPRGTEAFF	TGTGCCACCACCTCGGGAGGGGGACCTAGAGGCACTGAAGCTTTCTTT
TRBV7-2	11	NA	TRBJ2-5	NA	CASSLSETQYF	TGTGCCAGCAGCTTGAGTGAGACCCAGTACTTC